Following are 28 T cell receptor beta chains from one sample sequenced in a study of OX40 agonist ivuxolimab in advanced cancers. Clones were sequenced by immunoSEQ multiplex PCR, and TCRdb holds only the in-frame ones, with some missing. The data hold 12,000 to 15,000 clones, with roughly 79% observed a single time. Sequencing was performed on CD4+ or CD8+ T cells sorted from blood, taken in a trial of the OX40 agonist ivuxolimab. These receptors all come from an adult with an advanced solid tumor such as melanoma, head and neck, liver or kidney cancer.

CDR3: CASRDRYNEQFF. The CDR3 DNA sequence: TGTGCCAGCAGGGACAGATACAATGAGCAGTTCTTC. The chain combines TRBV6-6 with TRBJ2-1; a weak D match, TRBD1 (6 bases). This CDR3 is built from 12 residues. Germline V gene lookup returns CDR1 MNHNY and CDR2 SVGAGI (reference sequence). Trimming removed 6 bases from V and 4 bases from J, with 7 bases in between.

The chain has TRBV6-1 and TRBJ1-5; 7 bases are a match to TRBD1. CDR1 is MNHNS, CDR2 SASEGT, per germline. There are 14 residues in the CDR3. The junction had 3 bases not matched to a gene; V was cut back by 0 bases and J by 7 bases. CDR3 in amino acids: CASSEATGAQPQHF. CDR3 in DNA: TGTGCCAGCAGTGAAGCCACAGGGGCGCAGCCCCAGCATTTT.

The CDR3 DNA reads as TGTGCCAGCAGCGAGGGGGGATTTTATCAGCCCCAGCATTTT. As protein: CASSEGGFYQPQHF. The chain joins TRBV5-6 to TRBJ1-5; TRBD1 is a possible D gene (6 bases). Trimming took 4 bases from V and 5 from J, leaving 13 bases between them. Per the germline V gene, CDR1 is SGHDT and CDR2 is YYEEEE. The CDR3 covers 14 residues.

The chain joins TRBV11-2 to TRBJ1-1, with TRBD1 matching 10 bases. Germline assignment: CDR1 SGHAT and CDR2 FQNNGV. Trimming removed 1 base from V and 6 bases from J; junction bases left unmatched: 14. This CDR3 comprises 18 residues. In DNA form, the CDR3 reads TGTGCCAGCAGCTTAGGACCTTTTAGGCAAGGGACAGGGGCTGAAGCTTTCTTT. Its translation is CASSLGPFRQGTGAEAFF.

CDR3 DNA: TGTGCCAGCAGCCCGCGAGAGGACGAGCAGTACTTC. It codes for CASSPREDEQYF. The chain is built from TRBV9 and TRBJ2-7; no firm D call. The CDR3 sequence is 12 residues long. V was pared by 4 bases and J by 5 bases, with 10 bases between. From germline, CDR1 is SGDLS and CDR2 YYNGEE.

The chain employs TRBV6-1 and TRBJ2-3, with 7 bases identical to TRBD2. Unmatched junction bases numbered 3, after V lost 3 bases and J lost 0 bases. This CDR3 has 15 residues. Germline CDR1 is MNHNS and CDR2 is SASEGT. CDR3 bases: TGTGCCAGCAGTGATGGTAGCGGGAGCACAGATACGCAGTATTTT. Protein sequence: CASSDGSGSTDTQYF.

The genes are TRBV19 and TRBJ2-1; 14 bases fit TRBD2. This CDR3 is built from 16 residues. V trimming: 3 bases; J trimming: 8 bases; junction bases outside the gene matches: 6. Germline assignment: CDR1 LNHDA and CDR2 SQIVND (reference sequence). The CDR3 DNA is TGTGCCAGTAGTATGGACGGGACTAGCGGGAGCCATGAGCAGTTCTTC. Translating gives CASSMDGTSGSHEQFF. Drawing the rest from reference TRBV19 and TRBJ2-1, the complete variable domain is DGGITQSPKYLFRKEGQNVTLSCEQNLNHDAMYWYRQDPGQGLRLIYYSQIVNDFQKGDIAEGYSVSREKKESFPLTVTSAQKNPTAFYLCASSMDGTSGSHEQFFGPGTRLTVL.

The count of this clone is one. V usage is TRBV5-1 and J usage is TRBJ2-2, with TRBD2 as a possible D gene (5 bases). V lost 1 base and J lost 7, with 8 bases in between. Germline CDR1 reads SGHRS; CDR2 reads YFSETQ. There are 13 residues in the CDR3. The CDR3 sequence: CASSLLGSGELFF. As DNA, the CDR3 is TGCGCCAGCAGCTTGTTGGGGAGCGGGGAGCTGTTTTTT.

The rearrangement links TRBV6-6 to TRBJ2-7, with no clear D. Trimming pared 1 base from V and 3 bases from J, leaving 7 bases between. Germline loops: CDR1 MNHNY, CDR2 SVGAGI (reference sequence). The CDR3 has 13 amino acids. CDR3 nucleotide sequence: TGTGCCAGCAGTTACTTCAACAGCTACGAGCAGTACTTC. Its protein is CASSYFNSYEQYF.

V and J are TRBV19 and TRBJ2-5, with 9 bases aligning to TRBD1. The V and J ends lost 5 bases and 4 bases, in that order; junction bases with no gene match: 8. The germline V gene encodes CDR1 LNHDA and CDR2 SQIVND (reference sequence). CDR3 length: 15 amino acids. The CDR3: CASSYGQGIGETQYF. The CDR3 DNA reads TGTGCCAGTAGTTACGGACAGGGGATTGGAGAGACCCAGTACTTC.

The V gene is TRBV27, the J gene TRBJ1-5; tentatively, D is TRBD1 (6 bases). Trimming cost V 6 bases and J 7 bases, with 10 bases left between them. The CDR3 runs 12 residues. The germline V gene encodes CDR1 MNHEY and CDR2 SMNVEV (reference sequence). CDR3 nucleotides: TGTGCCAGCAGGGGGGCAGGGCAGCCCCAGCATTTT. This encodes CASRGAGQPQHF.

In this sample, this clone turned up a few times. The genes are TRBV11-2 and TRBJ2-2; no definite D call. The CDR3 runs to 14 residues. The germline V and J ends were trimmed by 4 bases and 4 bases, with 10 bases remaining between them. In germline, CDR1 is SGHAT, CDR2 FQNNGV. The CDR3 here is CASSSYRATGELFF. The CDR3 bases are TGTGCCAGCAGCTCCTACCGGGCCACCGGGGAGCTGTTTTTT.

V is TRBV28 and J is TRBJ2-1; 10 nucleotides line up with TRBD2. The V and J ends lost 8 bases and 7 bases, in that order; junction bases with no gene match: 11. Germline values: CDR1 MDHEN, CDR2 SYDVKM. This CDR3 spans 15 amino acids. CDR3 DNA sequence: TGTGCCAGCGGGGGTCTAGCGGGAGTACGAAATGAGCAGTTCTTC. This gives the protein CASGGLAGVRNEQFF.

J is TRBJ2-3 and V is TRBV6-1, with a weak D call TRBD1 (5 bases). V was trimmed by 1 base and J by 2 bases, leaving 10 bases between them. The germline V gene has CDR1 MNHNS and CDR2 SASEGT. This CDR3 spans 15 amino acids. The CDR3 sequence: CASSEVKGHTDTQYF. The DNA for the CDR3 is TGTGCCAGCAGTGAAGTAAAGGGGCACACAGATACGCAGTATTTT.

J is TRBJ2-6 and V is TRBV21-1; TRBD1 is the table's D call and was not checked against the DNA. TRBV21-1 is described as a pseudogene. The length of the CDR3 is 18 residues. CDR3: CASSKAQGTISGANVLTF. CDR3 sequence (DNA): TGTGCCAGCAGCAAAGCCCAGGGGACAATCTCTGGGGCCAACGTCCTGACTTTC.

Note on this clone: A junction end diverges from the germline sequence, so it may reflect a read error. The CDR3 is CATSPQPGLASF. CDR3 bases: TGTGCCACCAGCCCCCAACCGGGACTAGCGTCCTTT. The chain carries TRBV15 and TRBJ2-3, with TRBD2 identical over 10 bases. There are 12 residues in the CDR3. Germline V gene sequence: CDR1 LNHNV, CDR2 YYDKDF (reference sequence). The entire variable domain, with the rest obtained from reference TRBV15 and TRBJ2-3, is as follows: DAMVIQNPRYQVTQFGKPVTLSCSQTLNHNVMYWYQQKSSQAPKLLFHYYDKDFNNEADTPDNFQSRRPNTSFCFLDIRSPGLGDTAMYLCATSPQPGLASFGPGTRLTVL.

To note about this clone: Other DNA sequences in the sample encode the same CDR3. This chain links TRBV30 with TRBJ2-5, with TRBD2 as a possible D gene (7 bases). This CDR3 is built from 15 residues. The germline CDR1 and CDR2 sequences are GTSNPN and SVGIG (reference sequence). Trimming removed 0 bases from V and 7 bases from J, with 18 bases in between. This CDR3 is CAWSVVGGRSVTQYF. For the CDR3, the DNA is TGTGCCTGGAGTGTAGTGGGGGGGCGGTCAGTGACCCAGTACTTC.

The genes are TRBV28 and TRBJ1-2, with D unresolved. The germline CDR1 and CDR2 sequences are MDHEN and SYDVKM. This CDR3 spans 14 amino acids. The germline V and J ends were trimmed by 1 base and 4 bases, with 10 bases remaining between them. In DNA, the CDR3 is TGTGCCAGCAGTTTATCTCTCGCTAGCTATGGCTACACCTTC. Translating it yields CASSLSLASYGYTF.

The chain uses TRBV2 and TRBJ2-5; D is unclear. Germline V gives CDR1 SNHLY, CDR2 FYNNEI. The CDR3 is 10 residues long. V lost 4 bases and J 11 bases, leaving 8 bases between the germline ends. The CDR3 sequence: CASSGLEQYF. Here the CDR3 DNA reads TGTGCCAGCAGTGGTCTGGAGCAGTACTTC.

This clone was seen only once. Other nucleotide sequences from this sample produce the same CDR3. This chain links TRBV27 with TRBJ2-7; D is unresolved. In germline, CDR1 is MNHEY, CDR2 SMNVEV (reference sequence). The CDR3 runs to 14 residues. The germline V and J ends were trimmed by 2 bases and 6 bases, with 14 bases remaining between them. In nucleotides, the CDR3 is TGTGCCAGCAGTTTACGTAGTTCCTTGGGCGAGCAGTACTTC. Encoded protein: CASSLRSSLGEQYF.

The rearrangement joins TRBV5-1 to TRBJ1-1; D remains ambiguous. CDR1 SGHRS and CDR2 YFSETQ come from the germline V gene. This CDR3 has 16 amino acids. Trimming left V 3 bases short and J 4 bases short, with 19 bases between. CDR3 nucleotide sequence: TGCGCCAGCAGCTCATTTCCCACTGGGGATGGCACTGAAGCTTTCTTT. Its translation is CASSSFPTGDGTEAFF.

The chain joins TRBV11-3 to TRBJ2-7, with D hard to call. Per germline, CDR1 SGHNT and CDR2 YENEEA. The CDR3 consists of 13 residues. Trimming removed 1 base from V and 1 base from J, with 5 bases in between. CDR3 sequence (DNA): TGTGCCAGCAGCTTAGGGGCTTCCTACGAGCAGTACTTC. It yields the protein CASSLGASYEQYF.

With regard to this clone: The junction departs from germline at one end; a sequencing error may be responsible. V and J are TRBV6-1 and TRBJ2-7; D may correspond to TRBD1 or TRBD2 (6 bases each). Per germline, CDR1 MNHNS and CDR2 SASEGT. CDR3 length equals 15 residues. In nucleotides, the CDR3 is TGTGCCAGCAGCGAAGGGGGGCGTTCCGCCTACGAGCAGTACTTC. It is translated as CASSEGGRSAYEQYF.

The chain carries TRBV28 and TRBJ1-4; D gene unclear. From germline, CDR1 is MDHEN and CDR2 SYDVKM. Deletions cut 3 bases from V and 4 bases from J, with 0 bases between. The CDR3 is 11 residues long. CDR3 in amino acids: CASSFNEKLFF. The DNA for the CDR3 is TGTGCCAGCAGTTTTAATGAAAAACTGTTTTTT. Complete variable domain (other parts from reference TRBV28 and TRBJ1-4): DVKVTQSSRYLVKRTGEKVFLECVQDMDHENMFWYRQDPGLGLRLIYFSYDVKMKEKGDIPEGYSVSREKKERFSLILESASTNQTSMYLCASSFNEKLFFGSGTQLSVL.

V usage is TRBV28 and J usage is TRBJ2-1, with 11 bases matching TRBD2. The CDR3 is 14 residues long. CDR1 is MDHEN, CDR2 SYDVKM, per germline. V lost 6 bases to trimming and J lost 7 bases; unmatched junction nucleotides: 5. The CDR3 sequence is CASRKTSGINEQFF. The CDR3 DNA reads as TGTGCCAGCAGAAAGACTAGCGGGATAAATGAGCAGTTCTTC.

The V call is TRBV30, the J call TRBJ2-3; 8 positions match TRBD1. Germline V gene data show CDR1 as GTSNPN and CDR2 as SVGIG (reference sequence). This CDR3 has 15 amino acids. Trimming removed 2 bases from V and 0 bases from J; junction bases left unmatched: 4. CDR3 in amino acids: CAWSLTGASTDTQYF. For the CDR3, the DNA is TGTGCCTGGAGTCTGACAGGGGCCAGCACAGATACGCAGTATTTT.

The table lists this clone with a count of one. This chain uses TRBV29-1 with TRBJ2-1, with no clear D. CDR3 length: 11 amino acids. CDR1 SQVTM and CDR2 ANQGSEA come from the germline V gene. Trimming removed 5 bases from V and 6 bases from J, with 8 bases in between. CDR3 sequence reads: CSVRVLNEQFF. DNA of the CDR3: TGCAGCGTTCGAGTCCTCAATGAGCAGTTCTTC.

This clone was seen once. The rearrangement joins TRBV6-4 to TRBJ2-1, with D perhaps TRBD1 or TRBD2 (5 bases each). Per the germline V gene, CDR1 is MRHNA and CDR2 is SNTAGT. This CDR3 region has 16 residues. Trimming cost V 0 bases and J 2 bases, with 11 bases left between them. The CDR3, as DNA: TGTGCCAGCAGTGACTCCGGGACCTATGCCTACAATGAGCAGTTCTTC. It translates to CASSDSGTYAYNEQFF.